These 23 T cell receptor beta chains share one sample of origin, sequenced in a study of shared T cell receptors in the human thymus. Assay used: immunoSEQ multiplex PCR; TCRdb lists only in-frame clones, some missing. In the table there are more than 550,000 clones, over 75% of which are singletons. These data also formed part of another study, on human thymus T cells.

The specimen sequenced was thymocytes. The origin of the receptors is a girl less than two years old with a congenital heart defect.

The chain uses TRBV25-1 and TRBJ1-1; weak D call: TRBD1 (5 bases). V dropped 0 bases and J dropped 7 bases, with 9 bases sitting between them. CDR3 length equals 13 residues. Germline assignment: CDR1 MGHDK and CDR2 SYGVNS. The CDR3 nucleotides read TGTGCCAGCAGTGAATACGGGGGGAGTGAAGCTTTCTTT. Translation gives CASSEYGGSEAFF.

The gene calls are TRBV5-4 and TRBJ1-2; no firm D call. V lost 1 base, J lost 4 bases, and 11 bases lay in between. Germline CDR1 reads SGHNT; CDR2 reads YYREEE (reference sequence). This CDR3 is 14 amino acids long. In DNA, the CDR3 is TGTGCCAGCAGCTTGCTTCCCGAGGGCTATGGCTACACCTTC. Its translation is CASSLLPEGYGYTF.

The chain combines TRBV6-5 with TRBJ1-3, with D perhaps TRBD1 (5 bases). Germline V gene lookup returns CDR1 MNHEY and CDR2 SVGAGI. V lost 6 bases and J lost 2, with 11 bases in between. The CDR3 spans 14 residues. CDR3 sequence: CASSRQRPGNTIYF. The CDR3 DNA is TGTGCCAGCAGCCGACAGAGGCCTGGAAACACCATATATTTT.

This clone showed up just once. V is TRBV10-3 and J is TRBJ1-2; 8 nucleotides agree with TRBD1. Germline V gives CDR1 ENHRY, CDR2 SYGVKD. The CDR3 is made up of 15 amino acids. V lost 1 base and J lost 7; bases outside the gene matches: 8. For the CDR3, the DNA is TGTGCCATCAGTGAGTGCCCTCAGGGGGCGGGTGGCTACACCTTC. This codes for CAISECPQGAGGYTF.

This chain joins TRBV5-1 and TRBJ1-6; the match to TRBD1 covers 10 bases. J was trimmed by 13 bases and V by 4 bases; bases with no gene match: 14. CDR1 and CDR2 from the germline V gene are SGHRS and YFSETQ. The CDR3 has 16 residues. CDR3 region: CASSLTVWDRGIPLHF. The CDR3 DNA follows: TGCGCCAGCAGCCTTACCGTTTGGGACAGGGGTATCCCCCTCCACTTT.

This chain connects TRBV5-5 to TRBJ2-1; D may be TRBD2 (6 bases). This CDR3 has 14 residues. Germline CDR1 SGHKS, CDR2 YYEKEE (reference sequence). The ends were cut back, 2 bases at V and 6 bases at J, with 12 bases in the middle. The CDR3 nucleotides read TGTGCCAGCAGCTTCCAGACCGGGGGCAATGAGCAGTTCTTC. It specifies CASSFQTGGNEQFF. The entire variable domain, with the rest obtained from reference TRBV5-5 and TRBJ2-1, is as follows: DAGVTQSPTHLIKTRGQQVTLRCSPISGHKSVSWYQQVLGQGPQFIFQYYEKEERGRGNFPDRFSARQFPNYSSELNVNALLLGDSALYLCASSFQTGGNEQFFGPGTRLTVL.

The rearrangement joins TRBV25-1 to TRBJ1-2; D call uncertain. The CDR3 loop spans 12 amino acids. V shed 2 bases and J shed 5 bases, with 6 bases lying between them. The germline V gene has CDR1 MGHDK and CDR2 SYGVNS. Written as DNA, the CDR3 is TGTGCCAGCAGTGAAGGAGGATATGGCTACACCTTC. Translating it yields CASSEGGYGYTF.

This chain connects TRBV2 to TRBJ2-7; unclear D gene. Germline V gene lookup returns CDR1 SNHLY and CDR2 FYNNEI. This CDR3 contains 15 residues. V was shortened by 0 bases and J by 0 bases, with 9 bases between the two germline ends. CDR3 sequence (DNA): TGTGCCAGCAGTGAAGCCCACTTAAGCTCCTACGAGCAGTACTTC. It translates to CASSEAHLSSYEQYF.

This clone was picked up one time. The J gene is TRBJ2-6, the V gene TRBV4-3, with 7 bases that match TRBD2. Germline trimming cut 4 bases from V and 0 bases from J; bases unmatched to any gene: 9. Germline V gene data show CDR1 as LGHNA and CDR2 as YSLEER. The CDR3 is made up of 18 amino acids. The CDR3, as DNA: TGCGCCAGCAGCCCCCCGACTAGCAACCTCTCTGGGGCCAACGTCCTGACTTTC. Translated: CASSPPTSNLSGANVLTF.

The rearrangement joins TRBV7-8 to TRBJ1-1; D not resolved. The CDR3 is made up of 15 amino acids. CDR1 is SGHVS, CDR2 FQNEAQ, per germline. V was shortened by 10 bases and J by 0 bases, with 18 bases between the two germline ends. The CDR3 loop is CATQKIRKMNTEAFF. The DNA for the CDR3 is TGTGCCACACAGAAAATTCGTAAAATGAACACTGAAGCTTTCTTT. Complete variable domain (other parts from reference TRBV7-8 and TRBJ1-1): GAGVSQSPRYKVAKRGQDVALRCDPISGHVSLFWYQQALGQGPEFLTYFQNEAQLDKSGLPSDRFFAERPEGSVSTLKIQRTQQEDSAVYLCATQKIRKMNTEAFFGQGTRLTVV.

This clone was observed a handful of times. The V gene is TRBV19, the J gene TRBJ1-2; 8 bases align to TRBD1. Germline V gene data show CDR1 as LNHDA and CDR2 as SQIVND (reference sequence). V was clipped by 6 bases and J by 7 bases; unmatched bases: 4. This CDR3 is 12 amino acids long. The CDR3 DNA sequence: TGTGCCAGTAGGGCAGGGGGCTTTGGCTACACCTTC. It codes for CASRAGGFGYTF. The variable domain in full, completed from reference TRBV19 and TRBJ1-2, reads DGGITQSPKYLFRKEGQNVTLSCEQNLNHDAMYWYRQDPGQGLRLIYYSQIVNDFQKGDIAEGYSVSREKKESFPLTVTSAQKNPTAFYLCASRAGGFGYTFGSGTRLTVV.

The chain is built from TRBV29-1 and TRBJ1-1, with 8 bases aligning to TRBD1. V shed 5 bases, J shed 5 bases, and the junction held 7 bases outside the gene matches. CDR3 size: 13 residues. Germline values: CDR1 SQVTM, CDR2 ANQGSEA. The CDR3 DNA is TGCAGCGTTCGCAGGACAGGGACGACTGAAGCTTTCTTT. Encoded protein: CSVRRTGTTEAFF.

This sequence joins TRBV23-1 and TRBJ2-5; 8 bases line up with TRBD1. The J call could be wrong; TRBJ2-7 is a better fit for the DNA end. TRBV23-1 is an ORF, and what it does is uncertain. The length of the CDR3 is 15 residues. CDR3 in amino acids: CASSQTGQVLFEQYF. DNA for the CDR3: TGCGCCAGCAGTCAAACGGGACAGGTCTTGTTCGAGCAGTACTTC.

Comments on this clone: Other DNA sequences in this specimen translate into the identical CDR3. This chain uses TRBV9 with TRBJ1-6; no reliable D call. Germline loops: CDR1 SGDLS, CDR2 YYNGEE. This CDR3 comprises 15 residues. Trimming pared 0 bases from V and 6 bases from J, leaving 10 bases between. The CDR3 is CASSVAGSGNSPLHF. The CDR3 region has the DNA TGTGCCAGCAGCGTAGCGGGGAGTGGTAATTCACCCCTCCACTTT.

The chain joins TRBV27 to TRBJ1-1; 8 nucleotides match TRBD1. The germline CDR1 and CDR2 sequences are MNHEY and SMNVEV (reference sequence). The ends lost 3 bases at V and 6 bases at J; junction bases unmatched: 3. There are 13 residues in the CDR3. This CDR3 is CASSLGTGPEAFF. CDR3 DNA sequence: TGTGCCAGCAGTTTGGGGACAGGTCCTGAAGCTTTCTTT.

This clone was found once. The chain joins TRBV7-9 to TRBJ2-7, with D perhaps matching TRBD1 (6 bases). This CDR3 contains 14 residues. The V gene lost 3 bases and the J gene lost 2 bases, with 11 bases spanning the gap. The germline V gene has CDR1 SEHNR and CDR2 FQNEAQ (reference sequence). This CDR3 reads CASSLPDSTYEQYF. CDR3 coding DNA: TGTGCCAGCAGCTTGCCGGACAGTACCTACGAGCAGTACTTC.

The chain couples TRBV5-8 to TRBJ2-5; 8 nucleotides agree with TRBD2. This CDR3 has 16 residues. Germline loops: CDR1 SGHTS, CDR2 YDEGEE. V was pared by 4 bases and J by 5 bases, with 13 bases of the junction left unmatched. The CDR3 sequence is CASSRAHGGAGETQYF. DNA for the CDR3: TGTGCCAGCAGCCGTGCTCACGGGGGGGCAGGTGAGACCCAGTACTTC.

This chain connects TRBV6-5 to TRBJ1-1; 7 bases match TRBD1. V shed 2 bases, J shed 11 bases, and the junction held 17 bases outside the gene matches. The CDR3 runs 16 residues. Germline values: CDR1 MNHEY, CDR2 SVGAGI. CDR3 coding DNA: TGTGCCAGCAGTTACAAATACAGGGGACGAAGTAGAGAGGCTTTCTTT. This sequence encodes CASSYKYRGRSREAFF.

The CDR3 reads CASSREETQYF. DNA for the CDR3: TGTGCCAGCAGCCGGGAAGAGACCCAGTACTTC. The chain carries TRBV7-6 and TRBJ2-5, with D uncertain. The CDR3 covers 11 residues. The germline gives CDR1 SGHVS, CDR2 FNYEAQ. V lost 5 bases and J 3 bases, leaving 4 bases between the germline ends.

This clone was seen just once. The V gene is TRBV4-1, the J gene TRBJ1-5; 7 nucleotides match TRBD1. Germline V gives CDR1 MGHRA, CDR2 YSYEKL. This CDR3 region has 15 residues. With 1 base clipped from V and 6 bases from J, the junction kept 6 bases outside the gene matches. The CDR3 spells CASSQGRRGSQPQHF. CDR3 coding DNA: TGCGCCAGCAGCCAAGGGCGCAGGGGGAGTCAGCCCCAGCATTTT.

This clone was seen only once. The rearrangement uses TRBV7-8 and TRBJ1-2; D call uncertain. The germline V and J ends were trimmed by 4 bases and 5 bases, with 17 bases remaining between them. The CDR3 has 15 residues. The germline gives CDR1 SGHVS, CDR2 FQNEAQ. CDR3 amino acids: CASSSYPGSFYGYTF. The CDR3 DNA is TGTGCCAGCAGCTCGTATCCGGGTTCGTTTTATGGCTACACCTTC. Variable domain in full (rest from reference TRBV7-8 and TRBJ1-2): GAGVSQSPRYKVAKRGQDVALRCDPISGHVSLFWYQQALGQGPEFLTYFQNEAQLDKSGLPSDRFFAERPEGSVSTLKIQRTQQEDSAVYLCASSSYPGSFYGYTFGSGTRLTVV.

This rearrangement joins TRBV7-9 to TRBJ2-5; perhaps TRBD2 as D (7 bases). The CDR3 has 15 residues. Germline V gene sequence: CDR1 SEHNR, CDR2 FQNEAQ (reference sequence). V lost 7 bases to trimming and J lost 3 bases, with 18 bases between them. CDR3 DNA sequence: TGTGCCAGCAATTATGGGGGGGGGCGCGAAGAGACCCAGTACTTC. Residues: CASNYGGGREETQYF.

This rearrangement joins TRBV28 to TRBJ1-5, with unresolved D. Germline V gene sequence: CDR1 MDHEN, CDR2 SYDVKM. The CDR3 is 13 amino acids. V was clipped by 0 bases and J by 4 bases, with 4 bases between them. The CDR3 nucleotides are TGTGCCAGCAGTTTATGGCAGAATCAGCCCCAGCATTTT. Translated, it gives CASSLWQNQPQHF.